The subject of this entry is one TCR beta chain. Clones were sequenced by immunoSEQ multiplex PCR, and TCRdb holds only the in-frame ones, with some missing. The table has about 15,000 clones, 33% seen once. CDR1 SGHRS and CDR2 YFSETQ come from the germline V gene. The CDR3 is made up of 14 amino acids. The germline V and J ends were trimmed by 5 bases and 1 base, with 11 bases remaining between them. These data come from a study of graft-versus-host responses after intestinal transplantation. The wider study: Recipients obtained multivisceral, liver-intestinal, or isolated intestinal transplants. Anti-thymocyte globulin served as induction for all recipients, who then took tacrolimus and steroids for approximately three years.

Overall study findings and caveats: Marrow from the recipient contained GvH clones, some of which had appeared first in ileum or blood.

J is TRBJ2-3 and V is TRBV5-1, with D possibly TRBD2 on 6 matching bases. The starting material was alloreactive CD4+ T cells from a mixed lymphocyte reaction culture, obtained before intestinal transplant. Sample subset: CFSE-low proliferating T cells sorted from roughly six-day pre-transplant mixed lymphocyte reaction (GvH or HvG direction). The receptor's source is a human patient who received an intestinal transplant. As DNA, the CDR3 is TGCGCCAGCAGTCCATGGGAGGGCACAGATACGCAGTATTTT. Encoded protein: CASSPWEGTDTQYF.